Included here is one TCR beta chain sequence, with context. This record belongs to a study of T cells in tuberculosis. After thawing and overnight rest, PBMC were stained with GMM-loaded CD1B tetramer, viability dye and anti-CD3 for sorting. CD1B tetramers were loaded with Rhodococcus equi-derived C32 glucose monomycolate. About 100,000 tetramer-negative cells were sorted from each donor. No alpha-beta pairing information exists for these sequences. TCRdb's table, derived via immunoSEQ multiplex PCR, lists solely in-frame clones and lacks some. The sample has about 88,000 clones; approximately 91% are singletons. Germline CDR1 is MNHEY and CDR2 is SMNVEV (reference sequence). The ends were cut back, 2 bases at V and 5 bases at J, with 14 bases in the middle. This CDR3 contains 15 residues.

This chain connects TRBV27 to TRBJ2-3, with a tentative D call TRBD1 (6 bases). The sample comprised CD1b-GMM tetramer-negative cells sorted from PBMCs. The TCR sequence derives from an adult woman with latent tuberculosis. The CDR3 is CASSLRDTAGDTQYF. DNA for the CDR3: TGTGCCAGCAGTTTACGGGACACCGCGGGAGATACGCAGTATTTT.